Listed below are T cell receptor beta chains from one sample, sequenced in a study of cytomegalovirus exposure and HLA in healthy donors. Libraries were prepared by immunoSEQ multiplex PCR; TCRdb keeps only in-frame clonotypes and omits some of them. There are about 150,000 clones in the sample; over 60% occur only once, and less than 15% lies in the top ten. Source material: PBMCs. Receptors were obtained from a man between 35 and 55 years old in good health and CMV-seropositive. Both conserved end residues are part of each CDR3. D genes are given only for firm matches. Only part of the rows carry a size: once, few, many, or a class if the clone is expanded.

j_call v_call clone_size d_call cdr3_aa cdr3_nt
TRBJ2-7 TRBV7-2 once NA CASSLASGTPIEQCF TGTGCCAGCAGCTTAGCCTCCGGGACTCCGATCGAGCAGTGCTTC
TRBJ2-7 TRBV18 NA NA CASSPGRWGGEQYF TGTGCCAGCTCACCAGGACGGTGGGGCGGCGAGCAGTACTTC
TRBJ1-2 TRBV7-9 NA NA CASSLPSGGGRDGYTF TGTGCCAGCAGCTTACCGTCAGGCGGGGGCCGTGACGGCTACACCTTC
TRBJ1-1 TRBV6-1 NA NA CASIPDKALNTEAFF TGTGCCAGCATCCCCGACAAGGCTTTGAACACTGAAGCTTTCTTT
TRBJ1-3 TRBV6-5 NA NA CASSFKASSGNTIYF TGTGCCAGCAGTTTCAAAGCATCATCTGGAAACACCATATATTTT
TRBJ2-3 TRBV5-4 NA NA CASSRARTSSTDTQYF TGTGCCAGCAGTCGTGCCCGAACTTCTAGCACAGATACGCAGTATTTT
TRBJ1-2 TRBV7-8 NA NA CASGRGENYGYTF TGTGCCAGCGGCAGGGGAGAAAACTATGGCTACACCTTC
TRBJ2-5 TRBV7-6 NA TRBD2 CASSLSVPGLVSETQYF TGTGCCAGCAGCTTATCTGTACCGGGACTAGTTTCTGAGACCCAGTACTTC
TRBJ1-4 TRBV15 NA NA CATSRRNTVTNEKLFF TGTGCCACCAGCAGACGAAATACAGTAACTAATGAAAAACTGTTTTTT
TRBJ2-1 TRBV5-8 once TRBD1 CASSSDPGQSYNEQFF TGTGCCAGCAGCTCGGATCCGGGACAGTCCTACAATGAGCAGTTCTTC
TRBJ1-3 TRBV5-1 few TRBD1 CASSFGRGGNTIYF TGCGCCAGCAGCTTCGGCAGGGGGGGAAACACCATATATTTT
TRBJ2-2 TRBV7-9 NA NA CASSLAPGLTDTGELFF TGTGCCAGCAGCTTAGCGCCAGGGCTTACCGACACCGGGGAGCTGTTTTTT
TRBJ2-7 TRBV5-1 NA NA CASSSGRILYEQYF TGCGCCAGCAGCTCTGGCAGGATCCTCTACGAGCAGTACTTC
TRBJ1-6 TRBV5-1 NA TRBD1 CASSRDRGSNSPLHF TGCGCCAGTTCTCGGGACAGGGGTAGTAATTCACCCCTCCACTTT
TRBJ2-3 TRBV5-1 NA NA CASSLGGARTDTQYF TGCGCCAGCAGCTTGGGCGGGGCTCGCACAGATACGCAGTATTTT
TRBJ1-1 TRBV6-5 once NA CASSRGRGRNTEAFF TGTGCCAGCAGTCGAGGGAGGGGCCGGAACACTGAAGCTTTCTTT
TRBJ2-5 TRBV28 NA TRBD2 CASSLWLRGQETQYF TGTGCCAGCAGTTTATGGTTGCGGGGGCAAGAGACCCAGTACTTC
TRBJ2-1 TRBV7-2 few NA CASTAWGGEGYNEQFF TGTGCCAGCACAGCTTGGGGGGGCGAGGGCTACAATGAGCAGTTCTTC
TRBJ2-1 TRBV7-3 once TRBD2 CASSPGTRISEQFF TGTGCCAGCAGCCCCGGGACTAGAATCAGTGAGCAGTTCTTC
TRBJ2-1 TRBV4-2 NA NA CASSQDQFNEQFF TGTGCCAGCAGCCAAGACCAATTCAATGAGCAGTTCTTC
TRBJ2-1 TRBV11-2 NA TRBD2 CASSSALAGAYNEQFF TGTGCCAGCAGCTCAGCCCTCGCGGGAGCCTACAATGAGCAGTTCTTC
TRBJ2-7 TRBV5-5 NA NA CASSLGGGQGSSKQYF TGTGCCAGCAGCTTGGGGGGGGGCCAGGGGTCTTCGAAGCAGTACTTC
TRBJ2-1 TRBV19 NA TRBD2 CASSQLAGAEQFF TGTGCCAGTAGCCAACTAGCGGGAGCTGAGCAGTTCTTC
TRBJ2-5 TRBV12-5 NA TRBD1 CASGWGTGGPHQETQYF TGTGCTAGTGGGTGGGGGACAGGGGGCCCCCACCAAGAGACCCAGTACTTC
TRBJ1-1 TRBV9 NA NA CASSVGWGGNTEAFF TGTGCCAGCAGCGTAGGGTGGGGGGGGAACACTGAAGCTTTCTTT
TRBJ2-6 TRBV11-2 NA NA CASSFLGDSGANVLTF TGTGCCAGCAGCTTCCTCGGTGACTCTGGGGCCAACGTCCTGACTTTC
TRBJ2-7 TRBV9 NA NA CASSITTASYEQYF TGTGCCAGCAGCATCACGACAGCCTCCTACGAGCAGTACTTC
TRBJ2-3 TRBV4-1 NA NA CASSQEGPGRTDTQYF TGCGCCAGCAGCCAAGAGGGGCCCGGGAGAACAGATACGCAGTATTTT
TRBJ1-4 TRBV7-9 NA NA CASSHRTLRATNEKLFF TGTGCCAGCAGCCACCGCACCCTCAGGGCAACTAATGAAAAACTGTTTTTT
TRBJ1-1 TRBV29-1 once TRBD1 CSVAQGGMNTEAFF TGCAGCGTTGCGCAGGGGGGAATGAACACTGAAGCTTTCTTT
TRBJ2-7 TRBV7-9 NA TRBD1 CASSLDGTGVNEQYF TGTGCCAGCAGCTTAGACGGGACAGGGGTTAACGAGCAGTACTTC
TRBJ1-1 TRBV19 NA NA CASSIVGGRTEAFF TGTGCCAGTAGTATAGTCGGGGGTAGGACTGAAGCTTTCTTT
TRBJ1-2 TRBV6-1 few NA CASSLYQGNGYTF TGTGCCAGCAGTCTTTACCAGGGGAATGGCTACACCTTC
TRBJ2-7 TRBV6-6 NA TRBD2 CASSYGTSGRNEQYF TGTGCCAGCAGTTACGGGACTAGCGGGAGGAACGAGCAGTACTTC
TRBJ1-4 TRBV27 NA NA CASSPAIGAPLEKLFF TGTGCCAGCAGTCCCGCGATTGGGGCCCCCTTGGAAAAACTGTTTTTT
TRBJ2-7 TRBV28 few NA CASSLLGDEQYF TGTGCCAGCAGTTTACTAGGGGACGAGCAGTACTTC
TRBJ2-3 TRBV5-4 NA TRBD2 CASSLPSGSADTQYF TGTGCCAGCAGCTTGCCTAGCGGGAGTGCAGATACGCAGTATTTT
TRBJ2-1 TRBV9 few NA CASSTSGGNEQFF TGTGCCAGCAGCACTTCCGGGGGCAATGAGCAGTTCTTC
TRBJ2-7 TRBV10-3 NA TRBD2 CAISTDSGVYYEQYF TGTGCCATCAGCACGGATAGCGGGGTCTACTACGAGCAGTACTTC
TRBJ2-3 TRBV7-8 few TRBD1 CASSLRDSNSDTQYF TGTGCCAGCAGCCTGAGGGACAGCAACTCAGATACGCAGTATTTT
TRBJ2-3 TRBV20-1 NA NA CSARVTHTQYF TGCAGTGCTAGAGTCACACATACGCAGTATTTT
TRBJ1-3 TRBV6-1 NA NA CASRQLSTDTIYF TGTGCCAGCAGGCAATTGAGTACGGACACCATATATTTT
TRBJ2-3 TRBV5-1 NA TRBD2 CASSFDGRVTDTQYF TGCGCCAGCAGCTTCGACGGGAGGGTTACAGATACGCAGTATTTT
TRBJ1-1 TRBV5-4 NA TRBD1 CASTDRVRTEAFF TGTGCCAGCACAGACAGGGTTAGGACTGAAGCTTTCTTT
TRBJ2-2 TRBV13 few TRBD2 CASSLDRPGTRRSGELFF TGTGCCAGCAGCTTAGATCGACCCGGGACTAGGCGGTCGGGGGAGCTGTTTTTT
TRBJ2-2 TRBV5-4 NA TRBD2 CASSMTGTSGTGELFF TGTGCCAGCAGCATGACAGGGACTAGCGGGACCGGGGAGCTGTTTTTT
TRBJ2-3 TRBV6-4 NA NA CASPRDTQYF TGTGCCAGTCCTAGGGATACGCAGTATTTT